A selection of T cell receptor beta chains follows, all from one sample in a study of beta chain features in type 1 diabetes. TCRdb's copy holds only in-frame clones and misses some; the assay was immunoSEQ multiplex PCR. The repertoire holds around 260,000 clones, with about 24% as singletons. The sequenced sample was naive CD4+ T cells from blood. Receptor source: a young woman with type 1 diabetes. Each CDR3 is given with its conserved first and last residue. D genes are given only for firm matches. Clone sizes are given selectively: once, few, many, or a class where the clone is expanded.

abundance: -; d_gene: TRBD1; j_gene: TRBJ1-2; v_gene: TRBV30; CDR3nt: TGTGCCTGGAGTGTCGGACAGGCCTATGGCTACACCTTC; CDR3aa: CAWSVGQAYGYTF
abundance: few; d_gene: -; j_gene: TRBJ1-1; v_gene: TRBV4-1; CDR3nt: TGCGCCAGCAGCCAAGGGTGGTTTGGTGGGAGAACTGAAGCTTTCTTT; CDR3aa: CASSQGWFGGRTEAFF
abundance: -; d_gene: -; j_gene: TRBJ2-3; v_gene: TRBV7-3; CDR3nt: TGTGCCAGCAGCCCCAACGTCGGACTGTATACGCAGTATTTT; CDR3aa: CASSPNVGLYTQYF
abundance: -; d_gene: TRBD2; j_gene: TRBJ2-3; v_gene: TRBV5-4; CDR3nt: TGTGCCAGCAGCTTGGCCCTAGCGGGAATACCCACAGATACGCAGTATTTT; CDR3aa: CASSLALAGIPTDTQYF
abundance: -; d_gene: TRBD2; j_gene: TRBJ2-3; v_gene: TRBV4-1; CDR3nt: TGCGCCAGCAGCCAAGATACTAGCGGTAGGGGCTCAGATACGCAGTATTTT; CDR3aa: CASSQDTSGRGSDTQYF
abundance: few; d_gene: -; j_gene: TRBJ2-1; v_gene: TRBV11-2; CDR3nt: TGTGCCAGCAGCTTAGTCTCTAGCGCCTACAATGAGCAGTTCTTC; CDR3aa: CASSLVSSAYNEQFF
abundance: -; d_gene: TRBD2; j_gene: TRBJ2-5; v_gene: TRBV28; CDR3nt: TGTGCCAGCAGACTAAGCGGGAGTGGGCAAGAGACCCAGTACTTC; CDR3aa: CASRLSGSGQETQYF
abundance: few; d_gene: TRBD2; j_gene: TRBJ2-1; v_gene: TRBV14; CDR3nt: TGTGCCAGCAGCCGACTCCGACTAGCGGGCGGGTCCAATGAGCAGTTCTTC; CDR3aa: CASSRLRLAGGSNEQFF
abundance: -; d_gene: TRBD1; j_gene: TRBJ2-7; v_gene: TRBV7-8; CDR3nt: TGTGCCAGCAGCTTCCGTGGACAGGAGAACTACGAGCAGTACTTC; CDR3aa: CASSFRGQENYEQYF
abundance: -; d_gene: -; j_gene: TRBJ1-2; v_gene: TRBV5-1; CDR3nt: TGCGCCAGCAGCTTGGTGGCAGTTGAGGATTCAGATGGAGGCTACACCTTC; CDR3aa: CASSLVAVEDSDGGYTF
abundance: -; d_gene: TRBD2; j_gene: TRBJ2-1; v_gene: TRBV6-4; CDR3nt: TGTGCCAGCAGTGAAGCGGGAGGGTTCGGGCAGTTCTTC; CDR3aa: CASSEAGGFGQFF
abundance: -; d_gene: -; j_gene: TRBJ2-5; v_gene: TRBV5-1; CDR3nt: TGCGCCAGCAGCTTGGGTTCCTCTGAGACCCAGTACTTC; CDR3aa: CASSLGSSETQYF
abundance: -; d_gene: TRBD1; j_gene: TRBJ1-1; v_gene: TRBV7-3; CDR3nt: TGTGCCAGCAGCCGCGACAGGGGGAACACTGAAGCTTTCTTT; CDR3aa: CASSRDRGNTEAFF
abundance: few; d_gene: -; j_gene: TRBJ2-3; v_gene: TRBV29-1; CDR3nt: TGCAGCGTTGAGTCGGCGGAACTCTCAGATACGCAGTATTTT; CDR3aa: CSVESAELSDTQYF
abundance: -; d_gene: TRBD1; j_gene: TRBJ2-1; v_gene: TRBV5-1; CDR3nt: TGCGCCAGCAGCTTACGACAGGGGGGATTTGGTGAGCAGTTCTTC; CDR3aa: CASSLRQGGFGEQFF
abundance: -; d_gene: TRBD2; j_gene: TRBJ2-1; v_gene: TRBV28; CDR3nt: TGTGCCAGCAGTTCGGGGGGCCTAGCGGGAGTCGGAGCCTACAATGAGCAGTTCTTC; CDR3aa: CASSSGGLAGVGAYNEQFF
abundance: -; d_gene: TRBD2; j_gene: TRBJ2-5; v_gene: TRBV13; CDR3nt: TGTGCCAGCAGCTCGGGACTAGCGGGAGCAGAGACCCAGTACTTC; CDR3aa: CASSSGLAGAETQYF
abundance: -; d_gene: -; j_gene: TRBJ1-1; v_gene: TRBV18; CDR3nt: TGTGCCAGCTCACCCGCGACAGACACTGAAGCTTTCTTT; CDR3aa: CASSPATDTEAFF
abundance: -; d_gene: TRBD2; j_gene: TRBJ2-1; v_gene: TRBV6-6; CDR3nt: TGTGCCAGCAGTTACGCCGGGGGGGATGAGCAGTTCTTC; CDR3aa: CASSYAGGDEQFF
abundance: few; d_gene: -; j_gene: TRBJ2-4; v_gene: TRBV11-2; CDR3nt: TGTGCCAGCAGCTTAGGTACCAGGGACATTCAGTACTTC; CDR3aa: CASSLGTRDIQYF
abundance: -; d_gene: TRBD2; j_gene: TRBJ2-5; v_gene: TRBV6-5; CDR3nt: TGTGCCAGCAGTGTTTCTAGCGGAAGCCAAGAGACCCAGTACTTC; CDR3aa: CASSVSSGSQETQYF
abundance: -; d_gene: TRBD1; j_gene: TRBJ2-4; v_gene: TRBV7-6; CDR3nt: TGTGCCAGCAGCTTAGGCATCACAGGGGGCTCGGAGAACATTCAGTACTTC; CDR3aa: CASSLGITGGSENIQYF
abundance: -; d_gene: -; j_gene: TRBJ2-7; v_gene: TRBV4-1; CDR3nt: TGCGCCAGCAGCCCTACAGGGAGACCGTGGGACGAGCAGTACTTC; CDR3aa: CASSPTGRPWDEQYF
abundance: -; d_gene: TRBD2; j_gene: TRBJ2-7; v_gene: TRBV7-9; CDR3nt: TGTGCCAGCAGCTTCGGACTAGCGGGATTTACCTACGAGCAGTACTTC; CDR3aa: CASSFGLAGFTYEQYF
abundance: -; d_gene: TRBD2; j_gene: TRBJ2-3; v_gene: TRBV5-4; CDR3nt: TGTGCCAGCAGCCCTGGGACTACCCAAGATACGCAGTATTTT; CDR3aa: CASSPGTTQDTQYF
abundance: -; d_gene: TRBD1; j_gene: TRBJ1-2; v_gene: TRBV9; CDR3nt: TGTGCCAGCAGCGTAGGACAGGGGCTTTATGGCTACACCTTC; CDR3aa: CASSVGQGLYGYTF
abundance: -; d_gene: TRBD1; j_gene: TRBJ1-2; v_gene: TRBV5-1; CDR3nt: TGCGCCAGCAGCTCTATACCGGGACAGGGAGTCTTCCTTGAGGGTACCTTC; CDR3aa: CASSSIPGQGVFLEGTF
abundance: -; d_gene: -; j_gene: TRBJ2-5; v_gene: TRBV4-2; CDR3nt: TGTGCCAGCAGCCAAGAGGCACCCACCGCGGCGTGGCGAGAGACCCAGTACTTC; CDR3aa: CASSQEAPTAAWRETQYF